These 30 T cell receptor beta chains came from one sample sequenced in a study of cytomegalovirus exposure and HLA in healthy donors. Assay used: immunoSEQ multiplex PCR; TCRdb lists only in-frame clones, some missing. The sample lists some 90,000 clones, 96% occurring once. Sequencing used PBMCs. These receptor sequences come from a man younger than 35 in good health and CMV-seronegative.

This chain connects TRBV7-6 to TRBJ2-7; 7 bases fit TRBD2. The CDR3 is 16 amino acids. Germline V gene sequence: CDR1 SGHVS, CDR2 FNYEAQ. Trimming removed 1 base from V and 4 bases from J; junction bases left unmatched: 10. The CDR3 DNA is TGTGCCAGCAGCTTAGGGAGTGCCGGGACTATATACGAGCAGTACGTC. Protein product: CASSLGSAGTIYEQYV.

The J gene is TRBJ1-3, the V gene TRBV10-3; 10 nucleotides align to TRBD1. The germline CDR1 and CDR2 sequences are ENHRY and SYGVKD. Unmatched junction bases numbered 10, after V lost 6 bases and J lost 5 bases. The CDR3 covers 16 residues. The CDR3 coding sequence is TGTGCCATCAGGGGGGACAGGGGAGAAGAAAGAAACACCATATATTTT. The encoded protein is CAIRGDRGEERNTIYF.

J is TRBJ2-1 and V is TRBV9, with 9 bases identical to TRBD2. V trimming: 4 bases; J trimming: 5 bases; junction bases outside the gene matches: 13. CDR1 and CDR2 (germline): SGDLS, YYNGEE. The CDR3 extends over 17 amino acids. The CDR3 loop is CASSSQAGAGGHNEQFF. For the CDR3, the DNA is TGTGCCAGCAGCTCTCAAGCAGGAGCGGGAGGCCACAATGAGCAGTTCTTC.

This chain links TRBV2 with TRBJ1-5; D may be TRBD1 (5 bases). The CDR3 covers 12 residues. Trimming cost V 6 bases and J 13 bases, with 16 bases left between them. CDR1 SNHLY and CDR2 FYNNEI come from the germline V gene. CDR3 sequence: CASRQPGEDQHF. CDR3 nucleotides: TGTGCCAGCAGGCAACCGGGGGAGGATCAGCATTTT.

This chain uses TRBV11-2 with TRBJ1-3; no clear D. V shed 1 base and J shed 0 bases, with 19 bases lying between them. Germline values: CDR1 SGHAT, CDR2 FQNNGV. The CDR3 totals 19 residues. CDR3 DNA sequence: TGTGCCAGCAGCTTAGCAGAACGGCGCGGCCTTTTCTCTGGAAACACCATATATTTT. This codes for CASSLAERRGLFSGNTIYF. Together with reference TRBV11-2 and TRBJ1-3, the CDR3 gives the full variable domain: EAGVAQSPRYKIIEKRQSVAFWCNPISGHATLYWYQQILGQGPKLLIQFQNNGVVDDSQLPKDRFSAERLKGVDSTLKIQPAKLEDSAVYLCASSLAERRGLFSGNTIYFGEGSWLTVV.

V is TRBV2 and J is TRBJ2-1; 12 nucleotides match TRBD2. The CDR3 covers 15 residues. V lost 5 bases to trimming and J lost 6 bases; unmatched junction nucleotides: 5. Germline-derived CDR1 and CDR2 are SNHLY and FYNNEI. The CDR3 loop is CASSLTSGSGNEQFF. The CDR3 bases are TGTGCCAGCAGTTTGACTAGCGGGAGCGGCAATGAGCAGTTCTTC.

The rearrangement joins TRBV7-9 to TRBJ1-4, with TRBD1 matching over 7 bases. CDR3 length: 14 amino acids. CDR1 and CDR2 from the germline V gene are SEHNR and FQNEAQ (reference sequence). V lost 4 bases, J lost 7 bases, and 6 bases stayed unmatched. The CDR3, as DNA: TGTGCCAGCAGCTATAGACAGGGTAGTGAAAAACTGTTTTTT. It yields the protein CASSYRQGSEKLFF.

The V and J genes are TRBV19 and TRBJ2-7; D might be TRBD1 (6 bases). The CDR3 sequence is 12 residues long. Looked up from germline, CDR1 is LNHDA and CDR2 is SQIVND (reference sequence). The ends were cut back, 6 bases at V and 8 bases at J, with 14 bases in the middle. CDR3 residues: CASSLQGQQQYF. DNA for the CDR3: TGTGCCAGTAGCCTTCAAGGACAGCAGCAGTACTTC.

The chain couples TRBV7-2 to TRBJ2-7, with a tentative D call TRBD1 (7 bases). CDR3 length: 13 residues. V lost 3 bases to trimming and J lost 6 bases, with 12 bases between them. Looked up from germline, CDR1 is SGHTA and CDR2 is FQGNSA. The CDR3 region has the DNA TGTGCCAGCAGCTTTCGACAGGGAGGCGAGCAGTACGTC. The encoded protein is CASSFRQGGEQYV.

This chain links TRBV2 with TRBJ2-1; 10 nucleotides line up with TRBD2. The ends lost 6 bases at V and 5 bases at J; junction bases unmatched: 10. Germline CDR1 reads SNHLY; CDR2 reads FYNNEI. The CDR3 is made up of 16 amino acids. The DNA of the CDR3 is TGTGCCAGCAGGTGGCAGACCGGGACTAGCGACAATGAGCAGTTCTTC. This sequence encodes CASRWQTGTSDNEQFF.

V usage is TRBV5-8 and J usage is TRBJ2-1, with 13 bases fitting TRBD2. CDR1 is SGHTS and CDR2 is YDEGEE in the germline V gene. The junction had 12 bases not matched to a gene; V was cut back by 3 bases and J by 9 bases. The CDR3 is 17 residues long. As DNA, the CDR3 is TGTGCCAGCAGCTCGGGACTAGCGGGAACGGGTGCAGGTGAGCAGTTCTTC. It yields the protein CASSSGLAGTGAGEQFF.

The chain recombines TRBV18 with TRBJ1-1, with a possible D match to TRBD1 (5 bases). CDR1 is KGHSH, CDR2 LQKENI, per germline. The V gene lost 0 bases and the J gene lost 1 base, with 15 bases spanning the gap. The CDR3 totals 17 residues. The DNA for the CDR3 is TGTGCCAGCTCACCACCGGGTTTAGGACATCCGAACACTGAAGCTTTCTTT. Translated: CASSPPGLGHPNTEAFF. Using reference TRBV18 and TRBJ1-1 for the parts outside the CDR3, the full variable domain is NAGVMQNPRHLVRRRGQEARLRCSPMKGHSHVYWYRQLPEEGLKFMVYLQKENIIDESGMPKERFSAEFPKEGPSILRIQQVVRGDSAAYFCASSPPGLGHPNTEAFFGQGTRLTVV.

The chain recombines TRBV28 with TRBJ2-7; D is uncertain. This CDR3 has 15 residues. V was shortened by 3 bases and J by 2 bases, with 14 bases between the two germline ends. CDR1 and CDR2 (germline): MDHEN, SYDVKM. The CDR3 DNA reads TGTGCCAGCAGTTTGTATAGTAAACCCACCTACGAGCAGTACTTC. Amino acid sequence: CASSLYSKPTYEQYF. Filled out from reference TRBV28 and TRBJ2-7, the complete variable domain reads DVKVTQSSRYLVKRTGEKVFLECVQDMDHENMFWYRQDPGLGLRLIYFSYDVKMKEKGDIPEGYSVSREKKERFSLILESASTNQTSMYLCASSLYSKPTYEQYFGPGTRLTVT.

The CDR3 DNA reads TGTGCCAGCAGTTATGGAGCGGGAGGCTCCTACGAGCAGTACGTC. Its translation: CASSYGAGGSYEQYV. This chain links TRBV6-5 with TRBJ2-7, with 9 bases aligning to TRBD2. The CDR3 has 15 residues. From germline, CDR1 is MNHEY and CDR2 SVGAGI. The J segment lost 0 bases and the V segment lost 3 bases, leaving 3 bases of the junction unmatched.

The CDR3 DNA reads TGTGCCATCAGTGCCCCGGACAGGGGTACGAACCGGGATACGCAGTATTTT. It translates to CAISAPDRGTNRDTQYF. The J gene is TRBJ2-3, the V gene TRBV10-3, with TRBD1 identical over 9 bases. This CDR3 is built from 17 residues. V lost 4 bases, J lost 6 bases, and 14 bases stayed unmatched. CDR1 and CDR2 from the germline V gene are ENHRY and SYGVKD.

The chain uses TRBV30 and TRBJ2-4; D remains ambiguous. Deletions cut 1 base from V and 11 bases from J, with 9 bases between. Germline loops: CDR1 GTSNPN, CDR2 SVGIG (reference sequence). The CDR3 has 11 residues. In nucleotides, the CDR3 is TGTGCCTGGAGTGGCAGGAACTTTCAGTACTTC. Protein: CAWSGRNFQYF.

The chain joins TRBV18 to TRBJ1-1; no definite D call. The CDR3 loop spans 16 amino acids. V lost 6 bases and J lost 4, with 21 bases in between. Germline lookup yields CDR1 KGHSH and CDR2 LQKENI. CDR3 region: CASSRTGNNQGTEAFF. CDR3 nucleotides: TGTGCCAGCTCTCGAACCGGGAACAACCAAGGCACTGAAGCTTTCTTT. The full variable domain, in which reference TRBV18 and TRBJ1-1 provide the parts outside the CDR3, is NAGVMQNPRHLVRRRGQEARLRCSPMKGHSHVYWYRQLPEEGLKFMVYLQKENIIDESGMPKERFSAEFPKEGPSILRIQQVVRGDSAAYFCASSRTGNNQGTEAFFGQGTRLTVV.

The chain has TRBV27 and TRBJ2-7; D uncertain. CDR1 MNHEY and CDR2 SMNVEV come from the germline V gene (reference sequence). Trimming removed 3 bases from V and 7 bases from J, with 16 bases in between. This CDR3 spans 14 amino acids. The CDR3 here is CASSFPGSDVEQYF. The CDR3 DNA is TGTGCCAGCAGTTTTCCGGGTTCTGATGTGGAGCAGTACTTC.

The rearrangement links TRBV18 to TRBJ1-1, with 10 bases aligning to TRBD1. V dropped 1 base and J dropped 1; count of bases not matched to a gene: 9. The CDR3 contains 18 residues. CDR1 is KGHSH and CDR2 is LQKENI in the germline V gene. The CDR3 bases are TGTGCCAGCTCACCACGGAGGACAGGGGGTCCCCAGAACACTGAAGCTTTCTTT. Translated: CASSPRRTGGPQNTEAFF. The whole variable domain, remainder taken from reference TRBV18 and TRBJ1-1, is NAGVMQNPRHLVRRRGQEARLRCSPMKGHSHVYWYRQLPEEGLKFMVYLQKENIIDESGMPKERFSAEFPKEGPSILRIQQVVRGDSAAYFCASSPRRTGGPQNTEAFFGQGTRLTVV.

V gene TRBV4-3 combines with J gene TRBJ2-5; D perhaps matches TRBD2 (5 bases). Trimming cost V 1 base and J 2 bases, with 8 bases left between them. Germline V gives CDR1 LGHNA, CDR2 YSLEER. The length of the CDR3 is 14 residues. The CDR3 spells CASSQGGIQETQYF. The CDR3 region has the DNA TGCGCCAGCAGCCAAGGAGGGATTCAAGAGACCCAGTACTTC.

V and J are TRBV11-2 and TRBJ1-1; possible D gene TRBD1, 6 bases. CDR3 length: 16 residues. Per germline, CDR1 SGHAT and CDR2 FQNNGV. The V gene lost 7 bases and the J gene lost 0 bases, with 18 bases spanning the gap. CDR3 region: CASTKSPDSLNTEAFF. For the CDR3, the DNA is TGTGCCAGCACGAAATCTCCGGACAGTTTGAACACTGAAGCTTTCTTT.

The rearrangement joins TRBV7-9 to TRBJ1-2; the match to TRBD1 covers 7 bases. Germline V gives CDR1 SEHNR, CDR2 FQNEAQ (reference sequence). The CDR3 has 14 residues. J gave up 6 bases and V 3 bases, and 7 bases lay outside the gene matches. CDR3 sequence: CASSFGLRGDGYTF. The CDR3 DNA is TGTGCCAGCAGCTTCGGACTCAGGGGGGATGGCTACACCTTC.

J is TRBJ2-6 and V is TRBV7-2, with 9 bases aligning to TRBD1. Germline CDR1 is SGHTA and CDR2 is FQGNSA. Trimming cost V 2 bases and J 1 base; bases outside gene matches: 6. This CDR3 comprises 18 residues. CDR3 DNA sequence: TGTGCCAGCAGCTTAAGGAGGACAGGGGTTTCTGGGGCCAACGTCCTGACTTTC. It specifies CASSLRRTGVSGANVLTF.

The chain joins TRBV27 to TRBJ2-3; the D gene is possibly TRBD2 (5 bases). V was cut by 5 bases and J by 0 bases, with 12 bases left in between. Per the germline V gene, CDR1 is MNHEY and CDR2 is SMNVEV (reference sequence). The CDR3 has 15 amino acids. In DNA form, the CDR3 reads TGTGCCAGCAGTCGGGCGGGCCTTAGCACAGATACGCAGTATTTT. This translates into CASSRAGLSTDTQYF.

CDR3 in DNA: TGTGCCAGCAGCGAGCCCGCCGGGACAGCGAACACTGAAGCTTTCTTT. Protein product: CASSEPAGTANTEAFF. The chain is built from TRBV9 and TRBJ1-1; the match to TRBD1 covers 7 bases. V gave up 3 bases and J gave up 1 base; unmatched junction bases: 9. The CDR3 is 16 amino acids. Germline CDR1 is SGDLS and CDR2 is YYNGEE.

This chain uses TRBV14 with TRBJ2-1; D may be TRBD2 (5 bases). The CDR3 runs 19 residues. Trimming removed 1 base at V and 3 bases at J, with 22 bases between. CDR1 and CDR2 from the germline V gene are SGHDN and FVKESK. The chain's CDR3 is CASSQVSLRSGGDYNEQFF. The CDR3, as DNA: TGTGCCAGCAGCCAAGTGTCTCTTAGGAGCGGTGGTGACTACAATGAGCAGTTCTTC. Supplemented by reference TRBV14 and TRBJ2-1, the full variable domain reads EAGVTQFPSHSVIEKGQTVTLRCDPISGHDNLYWYRRVMGKEIKFLLHFVKESKQDESGMPNNRFLAERTGGTYSTLKVQPAELEDSGVYFCASSQVSLRSGGDYNEQFFGPGTRLTVL.

The chain is built from TRBV4-3 and TRBJ1-3; the D gene is possibly TRBD1 (5 bases). From germline, CDR1 is LGHNA and CDR2 YSLEER. CDR3 length equals 17 residues. V was cut by 1 base and J by 2 bases, with 15 bases left in between. The CDR3 reads CASSQGLAGLTGNTIYF. The CDR3 coding sequence is TGCGCCAGCAGCCAAGGGTTGGCAGGGCTAACTGGAAACACCATATATTTT.

The chain recombines TRBV11-3 with TRBJ2-2, with D possibly TRBD2 on 5 matching bases. This CDR3 spans 13 amino acids. Germline-derived CDR1 and CDR2 are SGHNT and YENEEA. Trimming stripped 4 bases from V and 5 bases from J, with 8 bases between. The chain's CDR3 is CASSWRVTGELFF. The CDR3 DNA follows: TGTGCCAGCAGCTGGCGGGTTACCGGGGAGCTGTTTTTT.

The V and J genes are TRBV30 and TRBJ1-4; D unclear. Per germline, CDR1 GTSNPN and CDR2 SVGIG (reference sequence). V was pared by 0 bases and J by 1 base, with 9 bases between. The CDR3 extends over 15 amino acids. Here the CDR3 DNA reads TGTGCCTGGAGTGTCCTAAGTGTAACTAATGAAAAACTGTTTTTT. It translates to CAWSVLSVTNEKLFF. The complete variable domain, with remaining parts taken from reference TRBV30 and TRBJ1-4, reads SQTIHQWPATLVQPVGSPLSLECTVEGTSNPNLYWYRQAAGRGLQLLFYSVGIGQISSEVPQNLSASRPQDRQFILSSKKLLLSDSGFYLCAWSVLSVTNEKLFFGSGTQLSVL.

The V gene is TRBV28, the J gene TRBJ2-3; 7 nucleotides line up with TRBD1. Germline V CDR1 and CDR2: MDHEN, SYDVKM. The junction had 13 bases not matched to a gene; V was cut back by 11 bases and J by 2 bases. The CDR3 consists of 15 residues. The DNA for the CDR3 is TGTGCCTGGACAGGCCCGGGCGCCTCCACAGATACGCAGTATTTT. It yields the protein CAWTGPGASTDTQYF.